The subject of this entry is one T cell receptor beta chain. This specimen comes from a study of cytomegalovirus exposure and HLA in healthy donors. Vbeta (60) and Jbeta (13) primers were used in the PCR. Assay: immunoSEQ multiplex PCR; the TCRdb copy retains only in-frame clones and omits some. In the table there are more than 130,000 clones, around 76% of which are singletons. The CDR3 sequence is 16 residues long. V was pared by 5 bases and J by 0 bases, with 17 bases between. Germline V CDR1 and CDR2: PRHDT, FYEKMQ (reference sequence). The chain is built from TRBV13 and TRBJ2-7; weak D call: TRBD2 (6 bases). The material sequenced was PBMCs. The clonotype comes from a male donor in good health and CMV-seronegative. DNA for the CDR3: TGTGCCAGCAGCCCAACACCGGGACTGAGCTCCTACGAGCAGTACTTC. Its translation: CASSPTPGLSSYEQYF.